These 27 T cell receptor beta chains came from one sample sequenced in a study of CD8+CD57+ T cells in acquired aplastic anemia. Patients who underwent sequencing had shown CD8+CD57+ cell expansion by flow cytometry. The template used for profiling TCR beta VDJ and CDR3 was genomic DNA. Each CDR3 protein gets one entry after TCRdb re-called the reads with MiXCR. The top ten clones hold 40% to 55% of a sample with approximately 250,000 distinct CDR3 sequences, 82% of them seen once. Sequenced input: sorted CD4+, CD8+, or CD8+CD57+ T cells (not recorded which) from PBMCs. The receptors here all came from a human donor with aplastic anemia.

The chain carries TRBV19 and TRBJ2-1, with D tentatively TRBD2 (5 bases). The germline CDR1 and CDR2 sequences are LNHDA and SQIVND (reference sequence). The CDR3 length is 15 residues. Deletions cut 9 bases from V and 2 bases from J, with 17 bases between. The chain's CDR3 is CASSEGPGTYNEQFF. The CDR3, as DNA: TGTGCCAGCAGTGAAGGCCCGGGGACCTACAATGAGCAGTTCTTC.

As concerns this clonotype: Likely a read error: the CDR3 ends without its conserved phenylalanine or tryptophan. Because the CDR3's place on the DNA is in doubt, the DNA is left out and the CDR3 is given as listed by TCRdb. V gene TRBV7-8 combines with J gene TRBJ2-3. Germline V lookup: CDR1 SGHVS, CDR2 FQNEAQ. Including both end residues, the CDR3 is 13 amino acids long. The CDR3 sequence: CASGLAGRDDTYY.

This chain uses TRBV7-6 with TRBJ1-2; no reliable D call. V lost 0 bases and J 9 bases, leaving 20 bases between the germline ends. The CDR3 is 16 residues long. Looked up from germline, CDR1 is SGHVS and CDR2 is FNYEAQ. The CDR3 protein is CASSLAHGRNEYRYTF. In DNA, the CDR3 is TGTGCCAGCAGCTTAGCCCACGGGAGAAACGAGTATCGCTACACCTTC.

The CDR3 region is CASSIAAGDNNQPQHF. CDR3 sequence (DNA): TGTGCCAGTAGTATAGCGGCAGGGGATAACAATCAGCCCCAGCATTTT. The chain uses TRBV19 and TRBJ1-5, with D tentatively TRBD1 (6 bases). The germline V gene encodes CDR1 LNHDA and CDR2 SQIVND (reference sequence). Trimming removed 1 base at V and 3 bases at J, with 13 bases between. CDR3 length equals 16 residues.

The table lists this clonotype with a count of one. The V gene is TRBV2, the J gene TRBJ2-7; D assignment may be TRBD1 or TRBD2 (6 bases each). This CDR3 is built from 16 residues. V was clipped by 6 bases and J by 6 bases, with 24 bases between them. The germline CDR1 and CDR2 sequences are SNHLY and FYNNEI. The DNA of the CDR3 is TGTGCCAGCAGGAACGGGGGCCAGGCGAACCTGGCCGAGCAGTACGTC. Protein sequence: CASRNGGQANLAEQYV.

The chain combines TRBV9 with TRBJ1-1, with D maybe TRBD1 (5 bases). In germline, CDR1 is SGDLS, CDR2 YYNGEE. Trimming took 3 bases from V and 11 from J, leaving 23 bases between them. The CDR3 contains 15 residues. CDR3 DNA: TGTGCCAGCAGCGGGGGGTCAGATACGCACTATTTTGCTTTCTTT. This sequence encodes CASSGGSDTHYFAFF.

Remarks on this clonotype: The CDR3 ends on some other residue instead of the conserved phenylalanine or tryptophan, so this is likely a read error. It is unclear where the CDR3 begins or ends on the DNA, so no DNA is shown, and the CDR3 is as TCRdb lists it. This chain's CDR3 is CASGLGHGTKYS. The chain carries TRBV7-4 and TRBJ2-3; the table's TRBD1 call for D was not verified on the DNA. CDR1 and CDR2 (germline): SGHVT, SQSDAQ. Counting both end residues, the CDR3 totals 12 amino acids.

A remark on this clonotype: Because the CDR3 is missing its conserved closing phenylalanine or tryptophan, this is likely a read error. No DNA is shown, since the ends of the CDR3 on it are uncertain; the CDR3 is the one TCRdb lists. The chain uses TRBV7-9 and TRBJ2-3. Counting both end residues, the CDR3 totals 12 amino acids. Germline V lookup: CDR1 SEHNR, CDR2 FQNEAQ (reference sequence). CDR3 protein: CASSLKDHTPYL.

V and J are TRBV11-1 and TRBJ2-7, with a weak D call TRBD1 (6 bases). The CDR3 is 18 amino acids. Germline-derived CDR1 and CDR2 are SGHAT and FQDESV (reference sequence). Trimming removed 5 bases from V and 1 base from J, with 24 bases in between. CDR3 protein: CASSHVSYRTALSYEQYV. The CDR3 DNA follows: TGTGCCAGCAGCCATGTCAGTTACAGGACAGCCCTTTCCTACGAGCAGTACGTC.

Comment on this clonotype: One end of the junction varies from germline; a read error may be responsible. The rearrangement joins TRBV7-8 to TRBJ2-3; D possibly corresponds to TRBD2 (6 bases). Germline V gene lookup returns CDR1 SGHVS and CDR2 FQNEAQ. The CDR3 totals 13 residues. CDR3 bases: TGTGCCAGCAGCTTAGCGGGAGGAGCCGCTAAGCAGTTT. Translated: CASSLAGGAAKQF.

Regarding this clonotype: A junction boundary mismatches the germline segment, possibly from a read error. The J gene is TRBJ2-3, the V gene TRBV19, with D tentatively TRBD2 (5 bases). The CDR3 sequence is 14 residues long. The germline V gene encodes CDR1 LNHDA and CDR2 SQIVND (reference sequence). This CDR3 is CASSIASGPDTQQF. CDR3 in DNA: TGTGCCAGTAGTATAGCGAGCGGTCCCGACACGCAGCAGTTT.

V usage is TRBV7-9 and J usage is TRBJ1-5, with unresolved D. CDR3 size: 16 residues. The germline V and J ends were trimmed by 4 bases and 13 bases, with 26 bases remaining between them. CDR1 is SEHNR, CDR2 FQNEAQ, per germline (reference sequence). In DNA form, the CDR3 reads TGTGCCAGCAGCTACGGAAGGAGCGGTGGGAATCAGGCGCAGCATTTT. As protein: CASSYGRSGGNQAQHF.

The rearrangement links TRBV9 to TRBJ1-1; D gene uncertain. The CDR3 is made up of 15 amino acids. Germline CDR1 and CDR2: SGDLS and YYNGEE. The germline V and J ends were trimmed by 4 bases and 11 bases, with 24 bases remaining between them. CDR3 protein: CASSLGSDGQSVAFF. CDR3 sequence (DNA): TGTGCCAGCAGCTTAGGGTCAGATGGGCAGTCTGTTGCTTTCTTT.

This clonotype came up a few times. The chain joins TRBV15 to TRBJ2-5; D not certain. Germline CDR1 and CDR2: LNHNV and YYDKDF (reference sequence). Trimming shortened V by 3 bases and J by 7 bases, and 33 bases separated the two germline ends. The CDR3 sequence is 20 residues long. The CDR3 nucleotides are TGTGCCACCAGCAGGGGCTCCAGCCAAGATAGTTTGCGAACTCTCGGGACCCAGTACTTC. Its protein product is CATSRGSSQDSLRTLGTQYF.

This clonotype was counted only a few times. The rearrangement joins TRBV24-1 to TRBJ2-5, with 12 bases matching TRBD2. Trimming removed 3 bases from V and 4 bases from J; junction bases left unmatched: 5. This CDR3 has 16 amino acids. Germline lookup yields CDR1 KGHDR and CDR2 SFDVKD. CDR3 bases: TGTGCCACCAGTGATCCACTAGCGGGGGGTTTAGAGACCCAGTACTTC. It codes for CATSDPLAGGLETQYF.

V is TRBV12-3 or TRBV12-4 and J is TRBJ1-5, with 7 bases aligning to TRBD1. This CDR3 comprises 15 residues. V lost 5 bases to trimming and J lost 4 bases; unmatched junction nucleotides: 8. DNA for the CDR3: TGTGCCAGCAGTACAGGGGTCTCGAGAAATCAGCCCCAGCATTTT. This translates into CASSTGVSRNQPQHF.

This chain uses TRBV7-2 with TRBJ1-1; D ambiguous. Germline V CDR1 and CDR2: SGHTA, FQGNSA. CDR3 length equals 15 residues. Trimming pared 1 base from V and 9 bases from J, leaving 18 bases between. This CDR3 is CASSLDLTPDTQAFF. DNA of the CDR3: TGTGCCAGCAGCTTAGATCTGACTCCGGATACTCAAGCTTTCTTT.

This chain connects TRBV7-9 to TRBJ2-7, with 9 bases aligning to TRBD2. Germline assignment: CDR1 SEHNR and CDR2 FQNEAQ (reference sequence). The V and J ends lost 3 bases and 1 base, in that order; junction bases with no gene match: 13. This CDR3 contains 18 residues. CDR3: CASSLHLAGSRDSYEQYV. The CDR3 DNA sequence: TGTGCCAGCAGCTTGCATCTAGCGGGGAGCCGAGATTCCTACGAGCAGTACGTC.

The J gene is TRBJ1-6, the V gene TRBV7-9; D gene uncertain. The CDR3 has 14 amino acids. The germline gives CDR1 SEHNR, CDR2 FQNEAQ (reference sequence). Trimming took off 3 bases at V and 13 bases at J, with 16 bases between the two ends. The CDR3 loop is CASSLASNYAPLHF. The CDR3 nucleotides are TGTGCCAGCAGCTTGGCGTCCAACTACGCGCCCCTCCACTTT.

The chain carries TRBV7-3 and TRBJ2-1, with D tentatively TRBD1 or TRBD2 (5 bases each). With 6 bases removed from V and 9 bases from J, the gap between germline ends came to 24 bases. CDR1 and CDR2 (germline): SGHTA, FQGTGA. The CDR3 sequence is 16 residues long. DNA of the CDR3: TGTGCCAGCAGTCAGAGGGGCGGTTGCGGTCAGGCTGAGCAGTTCTTC. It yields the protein CASSQRGGCGQAEQFF. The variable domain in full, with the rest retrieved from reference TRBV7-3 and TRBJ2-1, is GAGVSQTPSNKVTEKGKYVELRCDPISGHTALYWYRQSLGQGPEFLIYFQGTGAADDSGLPNDRFFAVRPEGSVSTLKIQRTERGDSAVYLCASSQRGGCGQAEQFFGPGTRLTVL.

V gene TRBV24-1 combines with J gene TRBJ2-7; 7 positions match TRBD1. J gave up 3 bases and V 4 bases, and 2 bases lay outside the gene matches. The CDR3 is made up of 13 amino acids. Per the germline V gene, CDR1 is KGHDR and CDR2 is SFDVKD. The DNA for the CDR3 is TGTGCCACCAGTGAACGGGACAGCTACGAGCAGTACGTC. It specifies CATSERDSYEQYV.

The CDR3 DNA follows: TGTGCCAGCAGCGTATACCAGAACTCCTACAATGAGCAGCCCCAGCATTTT. Protein product: CASSVYQNSYNEQPQHF. The genes are TRBV9 and TRBJ1-5; D is unresolved. CDR1 is SGDLS, CDR2 YYNGEE, per germline. The CDR3 consists of 17 residues. V gave up 1 base and J gave up 7 bases, with 21 bases separating them.

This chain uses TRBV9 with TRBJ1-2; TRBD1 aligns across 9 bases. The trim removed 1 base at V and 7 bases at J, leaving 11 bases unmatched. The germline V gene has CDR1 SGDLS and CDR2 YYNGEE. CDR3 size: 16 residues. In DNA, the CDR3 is TGTGCCAGCAGCGTATCTCAGGACAGGGGAGTCGGTGGCTACACCTTC. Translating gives CASSVSQDRGVGGYTF.

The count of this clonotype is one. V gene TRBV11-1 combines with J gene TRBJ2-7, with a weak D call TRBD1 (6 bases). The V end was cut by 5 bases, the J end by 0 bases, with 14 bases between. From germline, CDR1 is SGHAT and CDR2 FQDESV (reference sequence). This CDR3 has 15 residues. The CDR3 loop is CASSLTGSCSYEQYF. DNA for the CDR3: TGTGCCAGCAGCCTGACAGGTTCTTGCTCCTACGAGCAGTACTTC.

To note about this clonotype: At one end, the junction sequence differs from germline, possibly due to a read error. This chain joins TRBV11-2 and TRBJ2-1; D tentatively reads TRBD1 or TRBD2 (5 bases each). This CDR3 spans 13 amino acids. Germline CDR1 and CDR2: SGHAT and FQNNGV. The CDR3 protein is CASSYGRIGEPFF. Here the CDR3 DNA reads TGTGCCAGCAGCTATGGGCGGATAGGGGAGCCGTTCTTC.

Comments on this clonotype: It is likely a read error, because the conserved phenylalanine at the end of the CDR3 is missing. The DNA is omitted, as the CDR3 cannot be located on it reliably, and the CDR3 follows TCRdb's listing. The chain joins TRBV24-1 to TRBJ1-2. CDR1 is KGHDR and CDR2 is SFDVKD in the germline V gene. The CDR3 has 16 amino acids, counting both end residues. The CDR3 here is CASSVLEGGNVQGFAS.

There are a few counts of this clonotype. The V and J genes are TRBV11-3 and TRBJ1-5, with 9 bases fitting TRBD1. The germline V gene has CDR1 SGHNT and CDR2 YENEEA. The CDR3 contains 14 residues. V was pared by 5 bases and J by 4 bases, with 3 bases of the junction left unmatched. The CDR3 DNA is TGTGCCAGCAGCCGGGGACAGGGAAATCAGCCCCAGCATTTT. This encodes CASSRGQGNQPQHF.